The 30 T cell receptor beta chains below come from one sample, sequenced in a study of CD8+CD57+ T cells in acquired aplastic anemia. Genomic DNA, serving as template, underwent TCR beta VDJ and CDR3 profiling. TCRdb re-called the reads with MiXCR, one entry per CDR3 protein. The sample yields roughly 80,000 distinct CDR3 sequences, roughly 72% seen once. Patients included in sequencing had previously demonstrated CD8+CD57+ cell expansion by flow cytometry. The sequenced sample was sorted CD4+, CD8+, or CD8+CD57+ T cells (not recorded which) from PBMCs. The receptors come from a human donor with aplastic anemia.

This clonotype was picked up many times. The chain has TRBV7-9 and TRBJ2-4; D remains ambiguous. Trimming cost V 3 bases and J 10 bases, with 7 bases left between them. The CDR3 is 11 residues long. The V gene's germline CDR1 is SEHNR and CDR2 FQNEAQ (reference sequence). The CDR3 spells CASSLPGIQYF. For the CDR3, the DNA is TGTGCCAGCAGCTTGCCCGGAATTCAGTACTTC.

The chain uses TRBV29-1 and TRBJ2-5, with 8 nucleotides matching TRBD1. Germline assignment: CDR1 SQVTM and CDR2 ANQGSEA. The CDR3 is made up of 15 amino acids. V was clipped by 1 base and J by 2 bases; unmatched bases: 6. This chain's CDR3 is CSVEVSGGRQETQYF. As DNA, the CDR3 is TGCAGCGTTGAAGTGTCAGGGGGCCGACAAGAGACCCAGTACTTC.

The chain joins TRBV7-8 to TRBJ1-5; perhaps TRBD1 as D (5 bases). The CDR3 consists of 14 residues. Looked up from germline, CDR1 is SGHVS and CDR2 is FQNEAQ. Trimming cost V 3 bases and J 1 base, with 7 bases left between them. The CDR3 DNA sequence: TGTGCCAGCAGCTTCGAGGGGAGCAATCAGCCCCAGCATTTT. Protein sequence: CASSFEGSNQPQHF.

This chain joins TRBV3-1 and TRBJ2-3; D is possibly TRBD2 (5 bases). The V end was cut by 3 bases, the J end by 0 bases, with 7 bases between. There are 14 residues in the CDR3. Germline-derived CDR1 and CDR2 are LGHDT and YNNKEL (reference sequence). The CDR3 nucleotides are TGTGCCAGCAGCCATTCGGGGAGCACAGATACGCAGTATTTT. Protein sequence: CASSHSGSTDTQYF.

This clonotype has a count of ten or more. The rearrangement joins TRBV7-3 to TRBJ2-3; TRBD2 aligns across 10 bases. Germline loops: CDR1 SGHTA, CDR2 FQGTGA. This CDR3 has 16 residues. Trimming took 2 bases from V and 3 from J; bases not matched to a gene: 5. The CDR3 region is CASSLDTSGITDTQYF. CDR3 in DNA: TGTGCCAGCAGCTTAGACACTAGCGGGATAACAGATACGCAGTATTTT.

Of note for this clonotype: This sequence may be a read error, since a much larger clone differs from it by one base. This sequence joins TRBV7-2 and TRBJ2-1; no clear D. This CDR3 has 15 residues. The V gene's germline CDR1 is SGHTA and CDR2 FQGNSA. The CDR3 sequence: CASRTDPPHGDEQLF. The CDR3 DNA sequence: TGTGCCAGCCGGACCGACCCCCCGCATGGGGATGAGCAGCTCTTC. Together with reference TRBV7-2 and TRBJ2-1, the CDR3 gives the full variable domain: GAGVSQSPSNKVTEKGKDVELRCDPISGHTALYWYRQSLGQGLEFLIYFQGNSAPDKSGLPSDRFSAERTGGSVSTLTIQRTQQEDSAVYLCASRTDPPHGDEQLFGPGTRLTVL.

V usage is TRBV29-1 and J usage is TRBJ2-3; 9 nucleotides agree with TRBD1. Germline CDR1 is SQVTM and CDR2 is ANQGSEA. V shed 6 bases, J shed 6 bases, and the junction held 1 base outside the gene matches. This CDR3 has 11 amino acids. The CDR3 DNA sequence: TGCAGCGTGACAGGGGGTGATACGCAGTATTTT. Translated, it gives CSVTGGDTQYF.

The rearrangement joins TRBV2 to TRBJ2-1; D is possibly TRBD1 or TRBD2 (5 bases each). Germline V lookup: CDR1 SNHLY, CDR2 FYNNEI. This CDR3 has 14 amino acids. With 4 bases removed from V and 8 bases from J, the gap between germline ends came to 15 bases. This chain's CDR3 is CASSVFAGTDEQFF. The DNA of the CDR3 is TGTGCCAGCAGTGTATTTGCAGGGACGGATGAGCAGTTCTTC.

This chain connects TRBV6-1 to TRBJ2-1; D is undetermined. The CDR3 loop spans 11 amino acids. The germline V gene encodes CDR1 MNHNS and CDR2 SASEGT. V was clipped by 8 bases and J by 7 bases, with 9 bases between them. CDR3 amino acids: CASEGRNEQFF. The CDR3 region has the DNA TGTGCCAGCGAAGGAAGAAATGAGCAGTTCTTC.

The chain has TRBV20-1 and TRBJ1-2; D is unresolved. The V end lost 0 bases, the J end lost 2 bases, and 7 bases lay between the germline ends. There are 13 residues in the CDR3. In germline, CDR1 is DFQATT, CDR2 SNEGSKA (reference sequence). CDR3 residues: CSARDTVNYGYTF. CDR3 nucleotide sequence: TGCAGTGCTAGAGATACAGTCAACTATGGCTACACCTTC.

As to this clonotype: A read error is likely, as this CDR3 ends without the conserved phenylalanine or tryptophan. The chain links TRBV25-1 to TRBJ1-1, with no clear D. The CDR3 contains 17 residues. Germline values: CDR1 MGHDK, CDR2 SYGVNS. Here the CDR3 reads CAISESIGMGMNTEAFS. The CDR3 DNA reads TGTGCCATCAGTGAGTCGATAGGAATGGGTATGAACACTGAAGCTTTCTCT.

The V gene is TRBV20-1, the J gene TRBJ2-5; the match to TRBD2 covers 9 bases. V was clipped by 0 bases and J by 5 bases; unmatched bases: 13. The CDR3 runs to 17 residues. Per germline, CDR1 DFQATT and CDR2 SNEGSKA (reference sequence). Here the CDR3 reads CSARDQKASGIWETQYF. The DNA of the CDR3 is TGCAGTGCTAGAGATCAAAAGGCTAGCGGGATTTGGGAGACCCAGTACTTC.

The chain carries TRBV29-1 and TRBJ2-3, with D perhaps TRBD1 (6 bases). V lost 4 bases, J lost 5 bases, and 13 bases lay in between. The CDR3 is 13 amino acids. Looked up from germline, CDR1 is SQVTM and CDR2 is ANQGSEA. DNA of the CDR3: TGCAGCGTTGCCAGGGGCAGGAGAGATACGCAGTATTTT. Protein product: CSVARGRRDTQYF.

The CDR3 nucleotides are TGTGCCAGTAGTATAGATCTCTCTGGGGCCAACGTCCTGACTTTC. Amino acids: CASSIDLSGANVLTF. The chain is built from TRBV19 and TRBJ2-6; D is ambiguous. Germline V gene data show CDR1 as LNHDA and CDR2 as SQIVND (reference sequence). V lost 0 bases, J lost 0 bases, and 3 bases lay in between. The CDR3 extends over 15 amino acids.

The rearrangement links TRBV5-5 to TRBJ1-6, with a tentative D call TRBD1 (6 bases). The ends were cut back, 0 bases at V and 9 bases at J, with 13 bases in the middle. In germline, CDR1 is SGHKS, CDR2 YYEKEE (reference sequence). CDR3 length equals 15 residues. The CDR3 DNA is TGTGCCAGCAGCTTGGCAGGGGATCCGCTTTCACCCCTCCACTTT. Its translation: CASSLAGDPLSPLHF.

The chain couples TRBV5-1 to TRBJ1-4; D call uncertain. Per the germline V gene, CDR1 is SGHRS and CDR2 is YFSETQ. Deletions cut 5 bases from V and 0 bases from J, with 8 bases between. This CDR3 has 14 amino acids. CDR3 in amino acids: CASRPEATNEKLFF. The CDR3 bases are TGCGCCAGCAGACCAGAAGCAACTAATGAAAAACTGTTTTTT. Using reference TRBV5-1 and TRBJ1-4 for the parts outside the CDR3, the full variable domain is KAGVTQTPRYLIKTRGQQVTLSCSPISGHRSVSWYQQTPGQGLQFLFEYFSETQRNKGNFPGRFSGRQFSNSRSEMNVSTLELGDSALYLCASRPEATNEKLFFGSGTQLSVL.

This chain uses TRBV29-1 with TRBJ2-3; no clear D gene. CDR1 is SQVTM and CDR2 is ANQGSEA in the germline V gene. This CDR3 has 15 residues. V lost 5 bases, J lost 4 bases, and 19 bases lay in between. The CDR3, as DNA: TGCAGCGTTTATAGGTCGAGCGTAATTTCAGATACGCAGTATTTT. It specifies CSVYRSSVISDTQYF.

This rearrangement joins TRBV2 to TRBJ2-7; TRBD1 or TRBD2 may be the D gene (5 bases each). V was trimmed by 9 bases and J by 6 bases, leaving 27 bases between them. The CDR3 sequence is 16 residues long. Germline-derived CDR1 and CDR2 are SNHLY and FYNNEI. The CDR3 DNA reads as TGTGCCAGGAGGGTGGTTGGGCGAGAGGGGAGCGTCGAGCAGTACTTC. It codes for CARRVVGREGSVEQYF.

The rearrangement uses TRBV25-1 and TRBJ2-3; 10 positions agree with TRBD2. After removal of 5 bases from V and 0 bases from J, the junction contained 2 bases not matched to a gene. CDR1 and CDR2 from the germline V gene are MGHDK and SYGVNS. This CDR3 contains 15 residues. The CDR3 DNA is TGTGCCAGCAGTAGGACTAGCGGAAGCACAGATACGCAGTATTTT. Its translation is CASSRTSGSTDTQYF.

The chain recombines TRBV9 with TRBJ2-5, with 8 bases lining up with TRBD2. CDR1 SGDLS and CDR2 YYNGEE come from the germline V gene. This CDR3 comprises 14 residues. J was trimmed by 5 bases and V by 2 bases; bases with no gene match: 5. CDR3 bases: TGTGCCAGCAGCGTCGGGGGGGTTCAGGAGACCCAGTACTTC. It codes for CASSVGGVQETQYF.

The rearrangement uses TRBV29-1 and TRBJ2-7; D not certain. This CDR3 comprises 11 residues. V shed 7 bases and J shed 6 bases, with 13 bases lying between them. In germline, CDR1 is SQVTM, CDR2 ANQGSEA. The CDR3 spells CSGLSGLEQYF. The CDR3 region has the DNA TGCAGCGGTCTCTCAGGTCTCGAGCAGTACTTC.

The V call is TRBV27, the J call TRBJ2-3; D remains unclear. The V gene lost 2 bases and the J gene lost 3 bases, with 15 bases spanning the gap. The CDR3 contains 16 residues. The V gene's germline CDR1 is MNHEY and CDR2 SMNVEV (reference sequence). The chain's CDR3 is CASSLNGVGATDTQYF. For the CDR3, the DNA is TGTGCCAGCAGTTTAAATGGGGTCGGAGCAACAGATACGCAGTATTTT.

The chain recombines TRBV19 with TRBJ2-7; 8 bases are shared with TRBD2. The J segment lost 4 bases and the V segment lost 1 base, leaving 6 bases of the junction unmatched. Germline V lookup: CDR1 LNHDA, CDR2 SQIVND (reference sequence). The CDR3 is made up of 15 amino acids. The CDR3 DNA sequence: TGTGCCAGTAGTATAGGCCCGCGGGAGGAGTACGAGCAGTACTTC. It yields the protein CASSIGPREEYEQYF.

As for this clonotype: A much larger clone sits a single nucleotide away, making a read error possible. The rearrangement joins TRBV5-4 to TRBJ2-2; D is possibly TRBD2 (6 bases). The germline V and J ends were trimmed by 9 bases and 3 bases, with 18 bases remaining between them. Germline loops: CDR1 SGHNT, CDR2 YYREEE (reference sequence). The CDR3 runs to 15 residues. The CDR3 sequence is CAIRLEGGDTGELFF. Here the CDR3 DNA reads TGTGCCATTCGGCTCGAGGGAGGAGACACCGGGGAGCTGTTTTTT.

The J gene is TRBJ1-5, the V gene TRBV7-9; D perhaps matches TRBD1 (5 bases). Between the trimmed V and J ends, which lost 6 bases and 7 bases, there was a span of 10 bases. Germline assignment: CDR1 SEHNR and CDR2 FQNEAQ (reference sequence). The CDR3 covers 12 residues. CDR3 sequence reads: CASRGVVQPQHF. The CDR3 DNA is TGTGCCAGCAGGGGGGTAGTGCAGCCCCAGCATTTT.

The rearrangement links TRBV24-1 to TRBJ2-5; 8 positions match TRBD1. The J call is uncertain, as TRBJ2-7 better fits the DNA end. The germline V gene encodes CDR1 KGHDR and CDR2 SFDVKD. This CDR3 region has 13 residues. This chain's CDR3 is CATGRQGTYEQYF. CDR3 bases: TGTGCCACCGGACGACAGGGGACCTACGAGCAGTACTTC.

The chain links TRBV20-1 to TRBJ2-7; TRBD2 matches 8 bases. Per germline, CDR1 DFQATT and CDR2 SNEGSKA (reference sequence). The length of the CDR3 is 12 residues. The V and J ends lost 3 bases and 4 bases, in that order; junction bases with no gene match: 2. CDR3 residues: CSASQREYEQYF. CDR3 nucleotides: TGCAGTGCTAGCCAGCGGGAGTACGAGCAGTACTTC.

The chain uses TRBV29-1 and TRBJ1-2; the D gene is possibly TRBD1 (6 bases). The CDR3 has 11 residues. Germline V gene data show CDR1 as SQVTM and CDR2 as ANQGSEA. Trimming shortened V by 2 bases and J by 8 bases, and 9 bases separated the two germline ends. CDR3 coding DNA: TGCAGCGTTGAAACAGGGTACGGCTACACCTTC. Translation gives CSVETGYGYTF.

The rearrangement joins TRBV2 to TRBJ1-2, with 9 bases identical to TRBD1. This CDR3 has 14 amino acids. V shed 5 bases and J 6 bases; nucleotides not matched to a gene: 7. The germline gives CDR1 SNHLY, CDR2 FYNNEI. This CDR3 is CASSYRRQGDGYTF. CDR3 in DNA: TGTGCCAGCAGTTACCGAAGACAGGGGGATGGCTACACCTTC.

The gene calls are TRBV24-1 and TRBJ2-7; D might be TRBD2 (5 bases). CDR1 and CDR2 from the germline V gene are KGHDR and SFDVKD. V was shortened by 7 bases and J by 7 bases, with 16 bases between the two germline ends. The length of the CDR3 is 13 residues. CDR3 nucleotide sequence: TGTGCCACCAGCCGGCCGGGAACGAGGGAGCAGTACTTC. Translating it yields CATSRPGTREQYF.